What follows are 28 T cell receptor beta chains derived from one specimen sequenced in a study of T cell responses to AZD1222 COVID-19 vaccine. Method: immunoSEQ multiplex PCR; TCRdb's copy keeps in-frame clones and lacks some. The data contain 90,000 to 120,000 clones, about 90% of them singletons. This sample comprised peripheral blood, obtained on day 0 of AZD1222 vaccination. The source is an adult in good health.

The chain uses TRBV27 and TRBJ1-5; D uncertain. The CDR3 sequence is 14 residues long. The V gene's germline CDR1 is MNHEY and CDR2 SMNVEV (reference sequence). V lost 6 bases and J lost 0, with 9 bases in between. The CDR3 protein is CASRPTDSNQPQHF. CDR3 nucleotide sequence: TGTGCCAGCAGGCCAACAGATAGCAATCAGCCCCAGCATTTT.

This clone was detected only once. The chain joins TRBV27 to TRBJ1-2, with 8 bases aligning to TRBD1. CDR3 length equals 13 residues. Trimming removed 7 bases from V and 3 bases from J; junction bases left unmatched: 4. CDR1 MNHEY and CDR2 SMNVEV come from the germline V gene (reference sequence). As DNA, the CDR3 is TGTGCCAGCACAAAGACAGGGGACTATGGCTACACCTTC. Encoded protein: CASTKTGDYGYTF.

V is TRBV19 and J is TRBJ2-3; D possibly uses TRBD1 or TRBD2 (6 bases each). The CDR3 runs to 16 residues. Germline V gene sequence: CDR1 LNHDA, CDR2 SQIVND (reference sequence). The V end lost 3 bases, the J end lost 3 bases, and 16 bases lay between the germline ends. The DNA of the CDR3 is TGTGCCAGTAGTATGGGAGGAGGGGGGCGGACAGATACGCAGTATTTT. Protein product: CASSMGGGGRTDTQYF.

The V gene is TRBV5-8, the J gene TRBJ2-2; 7 bases agree with TRBD2. The CDR3 totals 16 residues. Trimming cost V 0 bases and J 5 bases; bases outside gene matches: 7. CDR1 is SGHTS and CDR2 is YDEGEE in the germline V gene. The CDR3 loop is CASSLAGGSGTGELFF. CDR3 DNA sequence: TGTGCCAGCAGCTTGGCCGGCGGGAGTGGTACCGGGGAGCTGTTTTTT.

The chain recombines TRBV14 with TRBJ2-7, with no clear D. Trimming stripped 0 bases from V and 4 bases from J, with 13 bases between. Germline CDR1 is SGHDN and CDR2 is FVKESK. The CDR3 spans 15 residues. The CDR3 loop reads CASSQDPRAEYEQYF. In DNA, the CDR3 is TGTGCCAGCAGCCAAGATCCTCGGGCCGAGTACGAGCAGTACTTC.

V usage is TRBV7-2 and J usage is TRBJ2-7; 11 nucleotides agree with TRBD2. With 4 bases clipped from V and 7 bases from J, the junction kept 6 bases outside the gene matches. The CDR3 runs 14 residues. In germline, CDR1 is SGHTA, CDR2 FQGNSA. For the CDR3, the DNA is TGTGCCAGCAGCTCAGGACTAGCGGGCGGAGAGCAGTACTTC. Encoded protein: CASSSGLAGGEQYF.

V and J are TRBV5-6 and TRBJ1-1, with TRBD1 identical over 8 bases. Per germline, CDR1 SGHDT and CDR2 YYEEEE. Trimming removed 3 bases from V and 6 bases from J; junction bases left unmatched: 7. CDR3 length: 14 amino acids. The DNA for the CDR3 is TGTGCCAGCAGCTCCCGGCAGGGGGCCCCTGAAGCTTTCTTT. This gives the protein CASSSRQGAPEAFF.

This chain joins TRBV29-1 and TRBJ1-6, with D hard to call. CDR3 length: 13 amino acids. Germline lookup yields CDR1 SQVTM and CDR2 ANQGSEA. V lost 4 bases to trimming and J lost 6 bases, with 10 bases between them. This chain's CDR3 is CSVGGGPNSPLHF. The CDR3 coding sequence is TGCAGCGTTGGTGGAGGGCCTAATTCACCCCTCCACTTT.

The chain is built from TRBV5-6 and TRBJ2-7, with a weak D call TRBD1 (5 bases). The CDR3 is 11 residues long. Germline V lookup: CDR1 SGHDT, CDR2 YYEEEE. The germline V and J ends were trimmed by 4 bases and 7 bases, with 9 bases remaining between them. The CDR3 loop reads CASSTGREQYF. The CDR3 nucleotides read TGTGCCAGCAGCACAGGACGGGAGCAGTACTTC.

The V gene is TRBV7-2, the J gene TRBJ2-2, with TRBD1 matching 9 bases. The V gene's germline CDR1 is SGHTA and CDR2 FQGNSA. After removal of 10 bases from V and 0 bases from J, the junction contained 9 bases not matched to a gene. The CDR3 sequence is 16 residues long. The DNA for the CDR3 is TGTGCCACTCAAGGGACAGGGTTAACGAACACCGGGGAGCTGTTTTTT. It translates to CATQGTGLTNTGELFF.

The genes are TRBV5-5 and TRBJ2-1; 9 bases are a match to TRBD2. V lost 1 base and J lost 2; bases outside the gene matches: 4. The V gene's germline CDR1 is SGHKS and CDR2 YYEKEE (reference sequence). This CDR3 comprises 16 residues. CDR3 protein: CASSLRASGTYNEQFF. The CDR3 DNA is TGTGCCAGCAGCTTGAGGGCTAGCGGGACCTACAATGAGCAGTTCTTC.

The DNA of the CDR3 is TGTGCCAGCAGTTTCACAGGGGAGGAAAAACTGTTTTTT. Encoded protein: CASSFTGEEKLFF. The chain combines TRBV6-5 with TRBJ1-4, with 7 bases matching TRBD1. V dropped 4 bases and J dropped 8; count of bases not matched to a gene: 4. The CDR3 loop spans 13 amino acids. Germline CDR1 MNHEY, CDR2 SVGAGI.

This clone was seen only once. The V call is TRBV7-6, the J call TRBJ1-1; D gene unclear. Trimming took off 1 base at V and 5 bases at J, with 8 bases between the two ends. This CDR3 has 13 residues. Germline lookup yields CDR1 SGHVS and CDR2 FNYEAQ. The chain's CDR3 is CASSLEAGTEAFF. CDR3 DNA: TGTGCCAGCAGCTTAGAGGCCGGGACTGAAGCTTTCTTT.

The V call is TRBV28, the J call TRBJ1-3; D call uncertain. Germline V gene sequence: CDR1 MDHEN, CDR2 SYDVKM. This CDR3 region has 13 residues. The V and J ends lost 6 bases and 3 bases respectively, with 9 bases between them. The CDR3 reads CASSRVDGNTIYF. The CDR3 DNA sequence: TGTGCCAGCAGCCGAGTAGATGGAAACACCATATATTTT.

The chain is built from TRBV29-1 and TRBJ1-2, with D unresolved. The V gene's germline CDR1 is SQVTM and CDR2 ANQGSEA. The CDR3 length is 14 residues. Trimming removed 3 bases from V and 5 bases from J, with 16 bases in between. CDR3 in amino acids: CSVDGPSDFYGYTF. CDR3 DNA: TGCAGCGTTGACGGGCCGTCTGACTTTTATGGCTACACCTTC.

The rearrangement uses TRBV19 and TRBJ1-5; no reliable D call. Germline V gene sequence: CDR1 LNHDA, CDR2 SQIVND (reference sequence). The CDR3 runs to 13 residues. The V gene lost 7 bases and the J gene lost 7 bases, with 14 bases spanning the gap. The CDR3 spells CASKEGVDQPQHF. DNA for the CDR3: TGTGCCAGTAAGGAGGGTGTAGACCAGCCCCAGCATTTT.

The chain recombines TRBV6-5 with TRBJ2-7, with D possibly matching TRBD1 (6 bases). Germline V gene sequence: CDR1 MNHEY, CDR2 SVGAGI. There are 13 residues in the CDR3. Trimming removed 7 bases from V and 2 bases from J, with 12 bases in between. The CDR3 nucleotides are TGTGCCAGCACGGACAGCGCACCCTACGAGCAGTACTTC. This sequence encodes CASTDSAPYEQYF.

The chain is built from TRBV9 and TRBJ1-5; 8 positions match TRBD1. The trim removed 3 bases at V and 6 bases at J, leaving 8 bases unmatched. The CDR3 is made up of 15 amino acids. Germline assignment: CDR1 SGDLS and CDR2 YYNGEE. CDR3 region: CASSEQGEGGQPQHF. In DNA, the CDR3 is TGTGCCAGCAGCGAACAGGGGGAAGGGGGTCAGCCCCAGCATTTT.

The V gene is TRBV28, the J gene TRBJ2-7; 7 bases line up with TRBD1. Germline trimming cut 5 bases from V and 4 bases from J; bases unmatched to any gene: 8. From germline, CDR1 is MDHEN and CDR2 SYDVKM. The CDR3 is made up of 14 amino acids. CDR3 bases: TGTGCCAGCAGTCACCGGGACAGACGATACGAGCAGTACTTC. Translating it yields CASSHRDRRYEQYF.

This clone was recorded only once. The chain recombines TRBV21-1 with TRBJ2-7; no check of the table's D call, TRBD1, against the DNA was made. TRBV21-1 is annotated as a pseudogene. The CDR3 is 15 residues long. Here the CDR3 reads CASSSEDRSSYEQYF. The CDR3 DNA follows: TGTGCCAGCAGTTCCGAGGACAGGAGCTCCTACGAGCAGTACTTC.

The chain employs TRBV10-1 and TRBJ1-2, with D maybe TRBD1 (5 bases). The germline V and J ends were trimmed by 8 bases and 5 bases, with 18 bases remaining between them. The CDR3 is 14 amino acids. The V gene's germline CDR1 is WNHNN and CDR2 SYGVQD (reference sequence). CDR3 DNA: TGCGCCAGCCGGGGACGTTCTTATCGTTATGGCTACACCTTC. Residues: CASRGRSYRYGYTF.

This clone was counted a few times. J is TRBJ1-4 and V is TRBV5-6; the D is unclear. Germline V gene sequence: CDR1 SGHDT, CDR2 YYEEEE. This CDR3 has 15 residues. V was trimmed by 1 base and J by 4 bases, leaving 11 bases between them. The CDR3 DNA reads as TGTGCCAGCAGCTTGTCGCGCTTCAATAATGAAAAACTGTTTTTT. Protein: CASSLSRFNNEKLFF. Filled out from reference TRBV5-6 and TRBJ1-4, the complete variable domain reads DAGVTQSPTHLIKTRGQQVTLRCSPKSGHDTVSWYQQALGQGPQFIFQYYEEEERQRGNFPDRFSGHQFPNYSSELNVNALLLGDSALYLCASSLSRFNNEKLFFGSGTQLSVL.

The chain joins TRBV29-1 to TRBJ1-2; D is possibly TRBD1 (6 bases). Germline V CDR1 and CDR2: SQVTM, ANQGSEA. This CDR3 is built from 13 residues. With 4 bases removed from V and 4 bases from J, the gap between germline ends came to 13 bases. CDR3 bases: TGCAGCGTTGCTAACAGGGAGTCCTATGGCTACACCTTC. The encoded protein is CSVANRESYGYTF. The variable domain in full, completed from reference TRBV29-1 and TRBJ1-2, reads SAVISQKPSRDICQRGTSLTIQCQVDSQVTMMFWYRQQPGQSLTLIATANQGSEATYESGFVIDKFPISRPNLTFSTLTVSNMSPEDSSIYLCSVANRESYGYTFGSGTRLTVV.

The chain combines TRBV6-5 with TRBJ2-1, with 7 bases identical to TRBD2. The V segment lost 5 bases and the J segment 5 bases; nucleotides outside the gene matches: 3. Per germline, CDR1 MNHEY and CDR2 SVGAGI. This CDR3 region has 13 residues. The CDR3 DNA reads TGTGCCAGCAGTAAACGGGGGGACAATGAGCAGTTCTTC. Protein: CASSKRGDNEQFF.

This sequence joins TRBV4-3 and TRBJ1-2, with a tentative D call TRBD1 (6 bases). The germline V gene encodes CDR1 LGHNA and CDR2 YSLEER. The length of the CDR3 is 14 residues. V shed 1 base and J shed 2 bases, with 8 bases lying between them. The CDR3 spells CASSQAQGNYGYTF. DNA for the CDR3: TGCGCCAGCAGCCAAGCTCAGGGGAACTATGGCTACACCTTC.

The chain combines TRBV7-3 with TRBJ2-3; the D gene is possibly TRBD1 (5 bases). The CDR3 covers 15 residues. Trimming left V 1 base short and J 2 bases short, with 10 bases between. Germline CDR1 reads SGHTA; CDR2 reads FQGTGA. This CDR3 reads CASSLSGAPTDTQYF. The CDR3 DNA sequence: TGTGCCAGCAGCTTAAGTGGGGCCCCCACAGATACGCAGTATTTT.

V usage is TRBV29-1 and J usage is TRBJ1-3, with D uncertain. CDR1 and CDR2 from the germline V gene are SQVTM and ANQGSEA. This CDR3 spans 16 amino acids. V was clipped by 7 bases and J by 0 bases, with 19 bases between them. As DNA, the CDR3 is TGCAGCGCAGGACCGATTGCTTCCCTCTCTGGAAACACCATATATTTT. It yields the protein CSAGPIASLSGNTIYF.

CDR3 DNA: TGTGCCAGCAGTCGGGAGGATGGGGGAGGGCACGATACGCAGTATTTT. Its translation is CASSREDGGGHDTQYF. V gene TRBV28 combines with J gene TRBJ2-3, with 7 bases lining up with TRBD2. The CDR3 runs 16 residues. With 5 bases clipped from V and 6 bases from J, the junction kept 14 bases outside the gene matches. Germline V lookup: CDR1 MDHEN, CDR2 SYDVKM.